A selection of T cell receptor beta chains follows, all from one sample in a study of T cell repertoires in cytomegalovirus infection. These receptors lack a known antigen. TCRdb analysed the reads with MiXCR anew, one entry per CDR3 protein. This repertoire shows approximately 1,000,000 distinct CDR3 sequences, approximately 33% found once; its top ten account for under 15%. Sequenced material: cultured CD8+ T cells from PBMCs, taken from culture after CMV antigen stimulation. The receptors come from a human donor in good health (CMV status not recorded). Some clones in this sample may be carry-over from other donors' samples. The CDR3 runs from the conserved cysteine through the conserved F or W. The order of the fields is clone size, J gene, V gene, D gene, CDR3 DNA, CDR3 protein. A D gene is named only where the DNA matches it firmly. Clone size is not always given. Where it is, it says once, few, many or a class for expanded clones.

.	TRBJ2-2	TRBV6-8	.	TGTGCCAGCAGTCACGGGCAGAACACCGGGGAGCTGTTTTTT	CASSHGQNTGELFF
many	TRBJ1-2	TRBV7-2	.	TGTGCCAGCAGCGGGGACTGGTATGGCTACACCTTC	CASSGDWYGYTF
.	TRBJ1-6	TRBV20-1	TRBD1	TGCAGTGCTAACCGGGACAGGGCAGGAGACAATTCACCCCTCCACTTT	CSANRDRAGDNSPLHF
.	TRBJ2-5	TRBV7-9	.	TGTGTCAGCAGCGAACTAACAGGCATCCAAGAGACCCAGTACTTC	CVSSELTGIQETQYF
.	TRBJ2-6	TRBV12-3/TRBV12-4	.	TGTGCCAGCACCCCGGACTCTATCAGGGCCAACGTCCTGACTTTC	CASTPDSIRANVLTF
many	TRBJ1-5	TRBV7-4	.	TGTGCCAGCAGCTTTGACAGGTATTATAGCAATCAGCCCCAGCATTTT	CASSFDRYYSNQPQHF
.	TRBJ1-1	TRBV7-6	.	TGTGTCAGCAGCGGAGACAGTCCGGGTACTGAAGCTTTCTTT	CVSSGDSPGTEAFF
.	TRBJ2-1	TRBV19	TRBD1	TGTGCCAGTAGTCCTGGGACAGGCGCCCGGGAGCAGTTCTTC	CASSPGTGAREQFF
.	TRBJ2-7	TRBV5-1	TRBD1	TGCGCCAACAGCTTTGGACAGGGGGCCTACGAGCAGTACTTC	CANSFGQGAYEQYF
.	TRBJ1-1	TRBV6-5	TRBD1	TGTGCCAGCAGCTTCGCCGGGACAGGAAAGAACACTGAAGCTTTCTTT	CASSFAGTGKNTEAFF
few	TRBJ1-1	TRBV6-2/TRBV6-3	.	TGTGCCAGCATCCCACGGGGGAACACTGAAGCTTTCTTT	CASIPRGNTEAFF
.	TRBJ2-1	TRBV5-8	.	TGTGCCAGCATCCCGGGGGGCCGGGAGTTCTTC	CASIPGGREFF
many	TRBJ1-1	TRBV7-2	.	TGTGCCAGCAGCTTATTGTGGGAGGCGCCGATGTCGAACACTGAAGCTTTCTTT	CASSLLWEAPMSNTEAFF
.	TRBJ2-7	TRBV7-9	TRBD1	TGTGCCAGCAGCCCCCCGACAGGGGTTAGACCCTACGAGCAGTACTTC	CASSPPTGVRPYEQYF
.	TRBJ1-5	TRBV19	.	TGTGCCAGTAGTATACAGGAAGGTCAGCCCCAGCATTTT	CASSIQEGQPQHF
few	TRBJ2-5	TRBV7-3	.	TGTGCCAGCAGCTTAACGGGCGGGGGCCTAGAGACCCAGTACTTC	CASSLTGGGLETQYF
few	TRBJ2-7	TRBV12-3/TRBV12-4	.	TGTGCCAGCAGACTCAACGTCGACGAGCAGTACTTC	CASRLNVDEQYF
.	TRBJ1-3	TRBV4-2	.	TGTGCCAGCAGCCACCTACTTGAGCCCAGCTCTGGAAACACCATATATTTT	CASSHLLEPSSGNTIYF
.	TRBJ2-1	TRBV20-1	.	TGCAGTGCTAGCAGTACTTCCGGGCTGTACTCCTACAATGAGCAGTTCTTC	CSASSTSGLYSYNEQFF
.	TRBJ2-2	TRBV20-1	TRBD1	TGCAGTGCTAGAGGCCTTGGACAGGCTTACACCGGGGAGCTGTTTTTT	CSARGLGQAYTGELFF
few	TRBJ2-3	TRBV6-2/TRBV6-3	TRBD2	TGTGCCAGCAGTATCACTAGCGCAGATACGCAGTATTTT	CASSITSADTQYF
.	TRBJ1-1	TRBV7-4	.	TGTGCCAGCAGCCCCCCAACCCTCTGGGGCACTGAAGCTTTCTTT	CASSPPTLWGTEAFF
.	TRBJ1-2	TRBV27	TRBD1	TGTGCCAGCAGTTTCGGACAGGGGGTCTCCTATGGCTACACCTTC	CASSFGQGVSYGYTF
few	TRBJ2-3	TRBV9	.	TGTGCCAGCAGCGTAGGTGACGGTCGGGGCTACACAGATACGCAGTATTTT	CASSVGDGRGYTDTQYF
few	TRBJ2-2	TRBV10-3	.	TGTGCCATCACCGGGACTTCTAACACCGGGGAGCTGTTTTTT	CAITGTSNTGELFF
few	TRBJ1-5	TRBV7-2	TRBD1	TGTGCCAGCAGCCCGGGACAGGGGCCCTATCAGCCCCAGCATTTT	CASSPGQGPYQPQHF
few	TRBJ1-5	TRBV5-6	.	TGTGCCAGCAGCTTGGAAGGGGAAGGCAATCAGCCCCAGCATTTT	CASSLEGEGNQPQHF
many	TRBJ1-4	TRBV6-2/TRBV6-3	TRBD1	TGTGCCAGCAGTTACTTCCTCGGGACAGGGAATGAAAAACTGTTTTTT	CASSYFLGTGNEKLFF
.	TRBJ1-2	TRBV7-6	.	TGTGCCAGCAGCTTGGGGCTGGAAGGGACTAACTATGGCTACACCTTC	CASSLGLEGTNYGYTF
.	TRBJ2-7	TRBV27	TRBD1	TGTGCCAGCAGTCTTGCACAGGGGGCTGGTGAGCAGTACTTC	CASSLAQGAGEQYF
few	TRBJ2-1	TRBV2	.	TGTGCCAGCAGCCGACTAGTAAATGAGCAGTTCTTC	CASSRLVNEQFF
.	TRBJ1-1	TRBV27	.	TGTGCCAGCAGTTTATCATCCGGGACGGTGAACACTGAAGCTTTCTTT	CASSLSSGTVNTEAFF
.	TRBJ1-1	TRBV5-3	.	TGTGCCATCTCACTCGGCAGGAACACTGAAGCTTTCTTT	CAISLGRNTEAFF
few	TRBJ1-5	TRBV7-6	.	TGTGCCAGCAGCTTAGTTCAGGGCCCAATAAATCAGCCCCAGCATTTT	CASSLVQGPINQPQHF
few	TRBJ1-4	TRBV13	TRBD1	TGTGCCAGCAGCTCACAGGGGATTAGAGAAAAACTGTTTTTT	CASSSQGIREKLFF
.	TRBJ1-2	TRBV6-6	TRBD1	TGTGCCAGCAGTTCCCCGGGACAGACCCATCCTAACTATGGCTACACCTTC	CASSSPGQTHPNYGYTF
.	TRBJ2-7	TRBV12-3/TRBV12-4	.	TGTGCCAGCAGTCCCCACCGTGCTGTCCCCGGCGGATTGGAGCACTTC	CASSPHRAVPGGLEHF
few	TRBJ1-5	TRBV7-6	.	TGTGCCAGCAGCTCTCTGATCGGCCAGCCCCAGCATTTT	CASSSLIGQPQHF
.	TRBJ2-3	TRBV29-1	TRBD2	TGCAGCGTTGGGCTAGCGGGGGGATTCGGGGATACGCAGTATTTT	CSVGLAGGFGDTQYF
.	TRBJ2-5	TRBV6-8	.	TGTGCCGGCAGTTACTCGAGTAGTAGGGGGGAGACCCAGTACTTC	CAGSYSSSRGETQYF
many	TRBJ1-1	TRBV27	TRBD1	TGTGCCAGCAGTTTGAACAGGGGTGGCACTGAAGCTTTCTTT	CASSLNRGGTEAFF
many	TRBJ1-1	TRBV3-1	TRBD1	TGTGCCAGCAGTTATACAGGGGTGGGGAAGAACACTGAAGCTTTCTTT	CASSYTGVGKNTEAFF
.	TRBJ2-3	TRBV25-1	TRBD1	TGTGCCAGCAGTCGGACAGGGATTTTCACAGATACGCAGTATTTT	CASSRTGIFTDTQYF
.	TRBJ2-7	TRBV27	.	TGTGCCAGCAGTCCGATGGGCGGGCTCCGCGGGGAGCAGTACTTC	CASSPMGGLRGEQYF
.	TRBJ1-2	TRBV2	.	TGTGCCAGCAGCCTGAAGGGCAGAAACTATGGCTACACCTTC	CASSLKGRNYGYTF
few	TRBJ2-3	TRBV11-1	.	TGTGCCAGCAGCCAACTCCGCTGGGGGGGCGCGACAGATACGCAGTATTTT	CASSQLRWGGATDTQYF
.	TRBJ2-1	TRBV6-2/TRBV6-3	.	TGTGCCAGCAGTGACATCGAGGATGAGCAGTTCTTC	CASSDIEDEQFF
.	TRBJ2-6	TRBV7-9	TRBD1	TGTGTCAGCAGCGACAGGGTCGCCGGGGCCAACGTCCTGACTTTC	CVSSDRVAGANVLTF
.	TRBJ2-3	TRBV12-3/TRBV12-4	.	TGTGCCATCGTGCAAGGGACTTCAGATACGCAGTATTTT	CAIVQGTSDTQYF
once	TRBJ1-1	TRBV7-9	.	TGTGCCAGCAGGCCGCAGGGAAACACCATGAACACTGAAGCTTTCTTT	CASRPQGNTMNTEAFF
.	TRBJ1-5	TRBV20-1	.	TGCAGTGCTAGAGCGATCACTAGTTTCGAGCCCCAGCATTTT	CSARAITSFEPQHF
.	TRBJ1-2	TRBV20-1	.	TGCAGTGCTGACCCGGGACAATCTGTCAGTGGCTACACCTTC	CSADPGQSVSGYTF
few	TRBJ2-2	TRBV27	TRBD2	TGTGCCAGCAGTTTATCCCCCCGTAGTAGCGGGGGGCGAGGGACCGGGGAGCTGTTTTTT	CASSLSPRSSGGRGTGELFF
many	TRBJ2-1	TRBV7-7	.	TGTGCTAGCAGCTTAGACTTGAGCTCCTACAATGAGCAGTTCTTC	CASSLDLSSYNEQFF
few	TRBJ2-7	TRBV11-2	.	TGTGCCAGCAGCTTAGGGGCGCGCGAGCAGTACTTC	CASSLGAREQYF
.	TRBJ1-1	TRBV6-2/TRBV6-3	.	TGTGCCAGCAGTTACGCTGGGCTCACTGAAGCTTTCTTT	CASSYAGLTEAFF
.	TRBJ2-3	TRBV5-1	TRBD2	TGCGCCAGCAGCCTCCCTAGCGGGGGGCATACAGATACGCAGTATTTT	CASSLPSGGHTDTQYF
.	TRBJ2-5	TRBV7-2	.	TGTGCCAGCAGCGACCCAGCTCTGAACCCTTACTTC	CASSDPALNPYF